These 6 T cell receptor beta chains came from one sample sequenced in a study of T cell responses to AZD1222 COVID-19 vaccine. Assay: immunoSEQ multiplex PCR; the TCRdb copy retains only in-frame clones and omits some. The repertoire includes some 80,000 clones, 86% of them detected once, and 7% sits in the top ten. Source: peripheral blood, taken on day 0 of AZD1222 vaccination. The receptors here all came from an adult in good health.

The chain combines TRBV28 with TRBJ1-2; D not certain. CDR1 is MDHEN, CDR2 SYDVKM, per germline. The CDR3 consists of 11 residues. V dropped 5 bases and J dropped 8 bases, with 9 bases sitting between them. This CDR3 is CASSTWRGYTF. The CDR3 DNA is TGTGCCAGCAGTACCTGGCGCGGCTACACCTTC.

This sequence joins TRBV6-5 and TRBJ1-5; D unresolved. Trimming pared 6 bases from V and 2 bases from J, leaving 14 bases between. The CDR3 contains 15 residues. The germline CDR1 and CDR2 sequences are MNHEY and SVGAGI. CDR3 sequence (DNA): TGTGCCAGCAGGGATCAGGTGTATGGCAATCAGCCCCAGCATTTT. It yields the protein CASRDQVYGNQPQHF.

This chain uses TRBV30 with TRBJ2-2; D is possibly TRBD1 (6 bases). The CDR3 runs to 14 residues. V was clipped by 7 bases and J by 6 bases, with 18 bases between them. Germline-derived CDR1 and CDR2 are GTSNPN and SVGIG (reference sequence). The CDR3 DNA sequence: TGTGCCTCCCAGGGGCAGGTCGGTTCCGGGGAGCTGTTTTTT. Amino acids: CASQGQVGSGELFF.

The chain joins TRBV3-1 (or the pseudogene TRBV3-2) to TRBJ1-1; no definite D call. The germline V and J ends were trimmed by 1 base and 8 bases, with 17 bases remaining between them. The CDR3 loop spans 15 amino acids. Germline loops: CDR1 LGHDT, CDR2 YNNKEL (reference sequence). The CDR3 bases are TGTGCCAGCAGCCAAGCATCGGCTTGGATAGGAGAAGCTTTCTTT. Residues: CASSQASAWIGEAFF.

CDR3 protein: CAISPGQGNYGYTF. Here the CDR3 DNA reads TGTGCCATCAGTCCGGGACAGGGGAACTATGGCTACACCTTC. The V call is TRBV10-3, the J call TRBJ1-2, with 10 nucleotides matching TRBD1. V shed 5 bases and J 2 bases; nucleotides not matched to a gene: 2. Germline CDR1 is ENHRY and CDR2 is SYGVKD. The CDR3 totals 14 residues.

V usage is TRBV29-1 and J usage is TRBJ2-3, with 12 bases lining up with TRBD1. In germline, CDR1 is SQVTM, CDR2 ANQGSEA. The V gene end was trimmed by 7 bases and the J gene end by 5 bases; junction bases not matched to a gene: 10. The CDR3 contains 15 residues. For the CDR3, the DNA is TGCAGCGCTGCCGGGACAGGGGGCGCGGTAGATACGCAGTATTTT. Translation gives CSAAGTGGAVDTQYF.